The table lists the clone carrying this TCR beta chain with many counts. Its antigen is undetermined. These data belong to a study of Graves' ophthalmopathy and Graves' hyperthyroidism. Findings of the study overall: Detection in blood was also observed for most expanded thyroid clonotypes above 0.001 frequency. Ophthalmopathy could be told apart from stable hyperthyroidism by a 13-signature model (approximately 91% sensitivity, over 65% specificity).

Patients in the hyperthyroidism group, adults aged 18 to 65, were newly diagnosed, under 2 months' duration. Other autoimmune diseases, uncontrolled infections, pregnancy and lactation each led to patient exclusion. From RNA, the CDR3 regions of TCR beta chains were amplified and sequenced. First-round RT-PCR employed HTBI primers, with a second-round multiplex PCR after it. TCRdb fed the multiplex PCR reads into MiXCR, producing one record per CDR3 protein. The profile shows 450,000 to 600,000 distinct CDR3 sequences, under 40% of them singletons. The CDR3 spans 15 residues. J gave up 2 bases and V 5 bases, and 5 bases lay outside the gene matches. CDR1 SEHNR and CDR2 FQNEAQ come from the germline V gene (reference sequence).

The source of this sequence is an adult man with Graves' hyperthyroidism. This rearrangement joins TRBV7-9 to TRBJ1-4; 7 bases match TRBD1. The sequencing input was peripheral blood or thyroid tissue (not recorded which). The CDR3 loop is CASSLQGRTNEKLFF. The CDR3, as DNA: TGTGCCAGCAGCCTACAGGGGAGGACTAATGAAAAACTGTTTTTT.